The 30 T cell receptor beta chains below come from one sample, sequenced in a study of CD8 T cells in ankylosing spondylitis. TCRdb re-called the 5' RACE reads through MiXCR, storing one row per CDR3 protein. The sample records some 290,000 distinct CDR3 sequences, 20% being singletons. The material sequenced was blood, either unsorted or a sorted T cell fraction (not recorded which). The receptor source for this set is a male donor with ankylosing spondylitis or in good health (not recorded which).

The rearrangement links TRBV20-1 to TRBJ2-1; 10 bases are shared with TRBD2. The CDR3 length is 14 residues. In germline, CDR1 is DFQATT, CDR2 SNEGSKA (reference sequence). V dropped 5 bases and J dropped 8; count of bases not matched to a gene: 9. CDR3 nucleotide sequence: TGCAGTGCTTGGACTAGCGGAGGGAGGGATGAGCAGTTCTTC. Encoded protein: CSAWTSGGRDEQFF.

The chain recombines TRBV30 with TRBJ1-1; D not certain. CDR3 length: 12 residues. V dropped 8 bases and J dropped 5 bases, with 15 bases sitting between them. Germline V gene data show CDR1 as GTSNPN and CDR2 as SVGIG (reference sequence). The CDR3 DNA sequence: TGTGCCAGCCGGACGGGATATACTGAAGCTTTCTTT. It encodes CASRTGYTEAFF.

This chain connects TRBV6-2 or TRBV6-3 to TRBJ2-1, with D possibly matching TRBD2 (5 bases). CDR1 is MNHEY, CDR2 SVGEGT, per germline. With 5 bases removed from V and 5 bases from J, the gap between germline ends came to 19 bases. This CDR3 region has 16 residues. The CDR3 here is CASSPFGGGNHNEQFF. CDR3 DNA sequence: TGTGCCAGCAGTCCCTTTGGAGGTGGGAATCACAATGAGCAGTTCTTC.

The chain uses TRBV5-1 and TRBJ2-3, with D unclear. Germline V gives CDR1 SGHRS, CDR2 YFSETQ. Trimming pared 0 bases from V and 2 bases from J, leaving 16 bases between. This CDR3 has 17 amino acids. CDR3 residues: CASSLGPSGSFTDTQYF. The CDR3 region has the DNA TGCGCCAGCAGCTTGGGCCCTAGTGGGTCCTTCACAGATACGCAGTATTTT.

The chain carries TRBV28 and TRBJ1-1, with D possibly matching TRBD1 (5 bases). The V end was cut by 5 bases, the J end by 0 bases, with 13 bases between. Germline V gene data show CDR1 as MDHEN and CDR2 as SYDVKM. CDR3 size: 15 residues. The CDR3 nucleotides are TGTGCCAGCAGTGACTGGGGGAGGATGAACACTGAAGCTTTCTTT. Its protein is CASSDWGRMNTEAFF.

J is TRBJ2-2 and V is TRBV20-1; no clear D gene. Germline CDR1 reads DFQATT; CDR2 reads SNEGSKA (reference sequence). The V and J ends lost 5 bases and 1 base respectively, with 8 bases between them. This CDR3 has 13 residues. The CDR3 DNA sequence: TGCAGTGCTTCTATTTGGAACACCGGGGAGCTGTTTTTT. Residues: CSASIWNTGELFF.

V gene TRBV6-1 combines with J gene TRBJ2-7; D is ambiguous. Germline V gene sequence: CDR1 MNHNS, CDR2 SASEGT. The CDR3 is made up of 12 amino acids. V was shortened by 3 bases and J by 2 bases, with 5 bases between the two germline ends. CDR3 residues: CASSEEPYEQYV. CDR3 sequence (DNA): TGTGCCAGCAGTGAGGAGCCCTACGAGCAGTACGTC.

The chain combines TRBV21-1 with TRBJ1-5; the table gives TRBD1 as D, unverified against the DNA. TRBV21-1 is reported as a pseudogene. CDR3 length: 18 amino acids. The CDR3 nucleotides are TGTGCCAGCAGCAAAACCCACCGCGGACAGGGAGGAAATCAGCCCCAGCATTTT. Amino acids: CASSKTHRGQGGNQPQHF.

The chain employs TRBV12-3 or TRBV12-4 and TRBJ1-1; D is uncertain. V shed 1 base and J shed 1 base, with 10 bases lying between them. The CDR3 has 15 residues. The CDR3 sequence: CASSLVGNRNTEAFF. The CDR3 DNA reads TGTGCCAGCAGTTTAGTAGGAAACAGGAACACTGAAGCTTTCTTT.

This rearrangement joins TRBV24-1 to TRBJ2-3, with TRBD1 matching 8 bases. The CDR3 has 15 amino acids. V lost 4 bases and J lost 2; bases outside the gene matches: 4. The germline V gene has CDR1 KGHDR and CDR2 SFDVKD. CDR3 coding DNA: TGTGCCACCAGTGACCGGACAGGGCACACAGATACGCAGTATTTT. Translated: CATSDRTGHTDTQYF.

This clonotype was seen many times. The chain is built from TRBV12-3 or TRBV12-4 and TRBJ2-3; the D call may be TRBD1 or TRBD2 (6 bases each). The CDR3 sequence is 17 residues long. Trimming removed 1 base at V and 0 bases at J, with 14 bases between. DNA of the CDR3: TGTGCCAGCAGTTTAGAGGGGGGCCTACCTAGCACAGATACGCAGTATTTT. Translated, it gives CASSLEGGLPSTDTQYF.

Many counts were recorded for this clonotype. V and J are TRBV20-1 and TRBJ2-3; D might be TRBD2 (6 bases). The CDR3 contains 15 residues. Trimming took off 3 bases at V and 1 base at J, with 14 bases between the two ends. The germline gives CDR1 DFQATT, CDR2 SNEGSKA (reference sequence). CDR3 residues: CSARESAGRTDTQYF. The CDR3 nucleotides read TGCAGTGCTAGGGAATCGGCGGGACGCACAGATACGCAGTATTTT.

The chain carries TRBV6-1 and TRBJ1-1; 10 nucleotides agree with TRBD1. V shed 5 bases, J shed 4 bases, and the junction held 4 bases outside the gene matches. This CDR3 region has 14 residues. Germline-derived CDR1 and CDR2 are MNHNS and SASEGT. Here the CDR3 DNA reads TGTGCCAGCAGTCGGGACAGGGGAATCACTGAAGCTTTCTTT. Translation: CASSRDRGITEAFF.

Ten or more counts support this clonotype. J is TRBJ1-5 and V is TRBV12-3 or TRBV12-4, with D possibly being TRBD1 (5 bases). This CDR3 has 12 residues. The V and J ends lost 5 bases and 6 bases respectively, with 8 bases between them. CDR3 sequence (DNA): TGTGCCAGCAGTGCCAGGGTTCAGCCCCAGCATTTT. Translated: CASSARVQPQHF.

This clonotype has at least ten counts. The J gene is TRBJ2-2, the V gene TRBV7-8, with 8 bases that match TRBD1. Germline assignment: CDR1 SGHVS and CDR2 FQNEAQ. This CDR3 is built from 16 residues. V lost 10 bases to trimming and J lost 4 bases; unmatched junction nucleotides: 14. This CDR3 reads CAITSAGTGLTGELFF. CDR3 coding DNA: TGTGCCATCACCTCCGCCGGGACAGGCCTCACCGGGGAGCTGTTTTTT.

This clonotype was detected a few times. The chain links TRBV29-1 to TRBJ2-5; 9 bases fit TRBD2. Germline assignment: CDR1 SQVTM and CDR2 ANQGSEA. The CDR3 is made up of 12 amino acids. Unmatched junction bases numbered 3, after V lost 7 bases and J lost 3 bases. DNA for the CDR3: TGCAGCGGGGGACTAGCCGAAGAGACCCAGTACTTC. As protein: CSGGLAEETQYF.

The chain recombines TRBV12-3 or TRBV12-4 with TRBJ2-3; tentative D call: TRBD1 (5 bases). Trimming removed 6 bases from V and 7 bases from J, with 11 bases in between. The CDR3 is 12 residues long. In DNA, the CDR3 is TGTGCCAGCAGGGACGCAGGGTATACGCAGTATTTT. Translated, it gives CASRDAGYTQYF.

The chain combines TRBV5-1 with TRBJ1-3; tentative D call: TRBD1 (5 bases). Per germline, CDR1 SGHRS and CDR2 YFSETQ. Trimming took 5 bases from V and 0 from J, leaving 15 bases between them. The CDR3 has 16 residues. CDR3 nucleotide sequence: TGCGCCAGCAGACCCGGGACTCCCTCCTCTGGAAACACCATATATTTT. Encoded protein: CASRPGTPSSGNTIYF.

The chain joins TRBV4-2 to TRBJ2-4; the match to TRBD2 covers 13 bases. CDR1 and CDR2 (germline): LGHNA, YNFKEQ. V shed 5 bases and J 8 bases; nucleotides not matched to a gene: 9. CDR3 length: 16 residues. CDR3 DNA: TGTGCCAGCAGCGCCCGGACTAGCGGGGGCGGGGACATTCAGTACTTC. As protein: CASSARTSGGGDIQYF.

The chain uses TRBV5-5 and TRBJ1-1; D gene ambiguous. The germline CDR1 and CDR2 sequences are SGHKS and YYEKEE (reference sequence). V was pared by 1 base and J by 4 bases, with 8 bases between. The CDR3 spans 13 residues. CDR3 sequence (DNA): TGTGCCAGCAGCTTGTACTGGAGCACTGAAGCTTTCTTT. It yields the protein CASSLYWSTEAFF.

At least ten counts were recorded for this clonotype. V usage is TRBV12-3 or TRBV12-4 and J usage is TRBJ2-1; 11 bases are shared with TRBD2. The V gene end was trimmed by 4 bases and the J gene end by 8 bases; junction bases not matched to a gene: 7. CDR3 length: 15 amino acids. The CDR3 loop is CASSSPSGRIDEQFF. Here the CDR3 DNA reads TGTGCCAGCAGTTCCCCTAGCGGGAGGATCGATGAGCAGTTCTTC.

The V and J genes are TRBV7-3 and TRBJ2-2; possible D gene TRBD2, 5 bases. The CDR3 runs 14 residues. The V end was cut by 6 bases, the J end by 3 bases, with 11 bases between. The germline V gene has CDR1 SGHTA and CDR2 FQGTGA. CDR3 sequence reads: CASRSAGDTGELFF. In nucleotides, the CDR3 is TGTGCCAGCAGGAGCGCCGGGGACACCGGGGAGCTGTTTTTT.

In this sample, this clonotype turned up many times. The gene calls are TRBV29-1 and TRBJ1-2; D is unclear. From germline, CDR1 is SQVTM and CDR2 ANQGSEA. The V gene lost 0 bases and the J gene lost 4 bases, with 9 bases spanning the gap. This CDR3 region has 13 residues. DNA for the CDR3: TGCAGCGTTGAAGAGTTAGTGGGCTATGGCTACACCTTC. Residues: CSVEELVGYGYTF.

The rearrangement joins TRBV6-1 to TRBJ2-2, with D unclear. CDR1 is MNHNS and CDR2 is SASEGT in the germline V gene. Trimming removed 6 bases from V and 0 bases from J, with 17 bases in between. The CDR3 contains 17 residues. The CDR3 sequence is CASRIGRGVANTGELFF. The CDR3, as DNA: TGTGCCAGCAGAATCGGCCGTGGGGTCGCGAACACCGGGGAGCTGTTTTTT.

This clonotype appeared a few times. This chain joins TRBV5-1 and TRBJ2-1; maybe TRBD1 (5 bases). The germline V gene encodes CDR1 SGHRS and CDR2 YFSETQ. The length of the CDR3 is 15 residues. Trimming took off 3 bases at V and 2 bases at J, with 12 bases between the two ends. CDR3 loop: CASSSTRTTYNEQFF. The CDR3 bases are TGCGCCAGCAGCTCAACTCGGACAACCTACAATGAGCAGTTCTTC. The whole variable domain, remainder taken from reference TRBV5-1 and TRBJ2-1, is KAGVTQTPRYLIKTRGQQVTLSCSPISGHRSVSWYQQTPGQGLQFLFEYFSETQRNKGNFPGRFSGRQFSNSRSEMNVSTLELGDSALYLCASSSTRTTYNEQFFGPGTRLTVL.

This clonotype was recorded at least ten times. The chain links TRBV24-1 to TRBJ2-6; 7 bases are a match to TRBD2. This CDR3 comprises 16 residues. V lost 9 bases and J lost 6; bases outside the gene matches: 13. Germline V gene sequence: CDR1 KGHDR, CDR2 SFDVKD. The CDR3 DNA reads TGTGCCACCGGGGAGGGAAGTACGTTCTCGGCCAACGTCCTGACTTTC. Amino acids: CATGEGSTFSANVLTF.

The chain has TRBV12-3 or TRBV12-4 and TRBJ2-1, with TRBD2 matching 10 bases. The CDR3 is 15 amino acids. Trimming at V came to 4 bases and at J to 2 bases, leaving 2 bases not matched to a gene. The CDR3: CASSSSGRAYNEQFF. As DNA, the CDR3 is TGTGCCAGCAGTTCCAGCGGGAGGGCCTACAATGAGCAGTTCTTC.

This chain connects TRBV28 to TRBJ2-2, with 7 bases lining up with TRBD1. CDR3 length: 16 residues. The ends lost 4 bases at V and 5 bases at J; junction bases unmatched: 10. Germline V lookup: CDR1 MDHEN, CDR2 SYDVKM. The CDR3 protein is CASSSTGTAITGELFF. CDR3 nucleotides: TGTGCCAGCAGTTCAACCGGGACAGCCATAACCGGGGAGCTGTTTTTT.

The chain joins TRBV5-1 to TRBJ2-5; a possible D gene is TRBD1 (5 bases). V was clipped by 5 bases and J by 2 bases, with 13 bases between them. The germline gives CDR1 SGHRS, CDR2 YFSETQ. The CDR3 is made up of 14 amino acids. The CDR3 DNA is TGCGCCAGCAGAACGGACACAAAACAAGAGACCCAGTACTTC. Its translation is CASRTDTKQETQYF.

This clonotype was counted only a few times. This sequence joins TRBV5-1 and TRBJ2-1; 7 positions agree with TRBD1. This CDR3 is 15 amino acids long. Germline values: CDR1 SGHRS, CDR2 YFSETQ. With V trimmed by 3 bases and J by 4 bases, 7 bases remained unmatched. DNA for the CDR3: TGCGCCAGCAGCTCACCGGGACAGCAATACAATGAGCAGTTCTTC. Translation: CASSSPGQQYNEQFF.